These 23 T cell receptor beta chains came from one sample sequenced in a study of control samples from healthy donors and cancer patients. TCRdb's table, derived via immunoSEQ multiplex PCR, lists solely in-frame clones and lacks some. The sample lists some 79,000 clones, 93% occurring once. Sequenced sample: PBMCs. These receptors all stem from a woman between 40 and 50 years old with lung cancer.

The chain combines TRBV3-1 (or the pseudogene TRBV3-2) with TRBJ1-1; a weak D match, TRBD1 (6 bases). The V gene's germline CDR1 is LGHDT and CDR2 YNNKEL (reference sequence). The CDR3 loop spans 14 amino acids. The ends were cut back, 0 bases at V and 1 base at J, with 6 bases in the middle. CDR3 loop: CASSQDRGNTEAFF. The CDR3 coding sequence is TGTGCCAGCAGCCAAGACAGGGGGAACACTGAAGCTTTCTTT.

This chain uses TRBV11-2 with TRBJ1-1; D ambiguous. There are 15 residues in the CDR3. Deletions cut 0 bases from V and 3 bases from J, with 11 bases between. CDR1 is SGHAT and CDR2 is FQNNGV in the germline V gene. In DNA, the CDR3 is TGTGCCAGCAGCTTAGATCTGGGGTTGTACACTGAAGCTTTCTTT. Translated, it gives CASSLDLGLYTEAFF.

The J gene is TRBJ1-5, the V gene TRBV6-1; D call uncertain. The ends were cut back, 0 bases at V and 3 bases at J, with 12 bases in the middle. Germline lookup yields CDR1 MNHNS and CDR2 SASEGT. The length of the CDR3 is 16 residues. The CDR3, as DNA: TGTGCCAGCAGTGAAGCTGACGGGGTTTACAATCAGCCCCAGCATTTT. Residues: CASSEADGVYNQPQHF.

V gene TRBV25-1 combines with J gene TRBJ1-2; D unresolved. The V gene's germline CDR1 is MGHDK and CDR2 SYGVNS. V was pared by 3 bases and J by 8 bases, with 10 bases between. The CDR3 sequence is 12 residues long. The CDR3 nucleotides are TGTGCCAGCAGTGAGCCAGCTAGGGGCTACACCTTC. Its protein is CASSEPARGYTF.

Here the CDR3 reads CASSFTGNSPLHF. CDR3 nucleotides: TGTGCCAGCAGCTTTACGGGTAATTCACCCCTCCACTTT. J is TRBJ1-6 and V is TRBV5-6; D ambiguous. The CDR3 spans 13 residues. Trimming left V 2 bases short and J 6 bases short, with 6 bases between. Germline loops: CDR1 SGHDT, CDR2 YYEEEE. Filled out from reference TRBV5-6 and TRBJ1-6, the complete variable domain reads DAGVTQSPTHLIKTRGQQVTLRCSPKSGHDTVSWYQQALGQGPQFIFQYYEEEERQRGNFPDRFSGHQFPNYSSELNVNALLLGDSALYLCASSFTGNSPLHFGNGTRLTVT.

The chain is built from TRBV28 and TRBJ2-1; D may be TRBD1 (5 bases). Germline V lookup: CDR1 MDHEN, CDR2 SYDVKM. The length of the CDR3 is 14 residues. Deletions cut 3 bases from V and 5 bases from J, with 11 bases between. The chain's CDR3 is CASSFLGQDNEQFF. The CDR3 bases are TGTGCCAGCAGTTTCCTGGGGCAGGACAATGAGCAGTTCTTC.

This sequence joins TRBV3-1 (or the pseudogene TRBV3-2) and TRBJ2-3, with 9 nucleotides matching TRBD2. Germline assignment: CDR1 LGHDT and CDR2 YNNKEL (reference sequence). The CDR3 totals 16 residues. The ends lost 0 bases at V and 4 bases at J; junction bases unmatched: 5. The CDR3, as DNA: TGTGCCAGCAGCCAAGATGGGGCTAGCGGGGCAGATACGCAGTATTTT. Translation gives CASSQDGASGADTQYF.

This clone appeared a single time. The CDR3: CASSYGGLNQPQHF. DNA for the CDR3: TGTGCCAGCAGTTACGGGGGGCTCAATCAGCCCCAGCATTTT. The gene calls are TRBV6-5 and TRBJ1-5; D is possibly TRBD1 (6 bases). V was shortened by 2 bases and J by 3 bases, with 8 bases between the two germline ends. CDR1 is MNHEY, CDR2 SVGAGI, per germline. The CDR3 has 14 amino acids.

The chain has TRBV3-1 (or the pseudogene TRBV3-2) and TRBJ2-1, with D hard to call. The V end was cut by 1 base, the J end by 1 base, with 14 bases between. Per the germline V gene, CDR1 is LGHDT and CDR2 is YNNKEL (reference sequence). The CDR3 contains 17 residues. DNA for the CDR3: TGTGCCAGCAGCCAAGTCCCCGCCATCGGGTCCTACAATGAGCAGTTCTTC. Amino acids: CASSQVPAIGSYNEQFF.

The genes are TRBV7-3 and TRBJ1-2, with a weak D call TRBD1 (6 bases). Germline V CDR1 and CDR2: SGHTA, FQGTGA. The V gene lost 5 bases and the J gene lost 5 bases, with 12 bases spanning the gap. The CDR3 consists of 13 residues. The CDR3 nucleotides read TGTGCCAGCAGCCCGGACAGCCTATATGGCTACACCTTC. Translating gives CASSPDSLYGYTF. The complete variable domain, with remaining parts taken from reference TRBV7-3 and TRBJ1-2, reads GAGVSQTPSNKVTEKGKYVELRCDPISGHTALYWYRQSLGQGPEFLIYFQGTGAADDSGLPNDRFFAVRPEGSVSTLKIQRTERGDSAVYLCASSPDSLYGYTFGSGTRLTVV.

V and J are TRBV11-2 and TRBJ1-2; D is uncertain. The V end lost 3 bases, the J end lost 5 bases, and 10 bases lay between the germline ends. This CDR3 is 13 amino acids long. Germline lookup yields CDR1 SGHAT and CDR2 FQNNGV. The CDR3 DNA is TGTGCCAGCAGCTTGGGAGAGGGATATGGCTACACCTTC. Amino acids: CASSLGEGYGYTF.

V is TRBV9 and J is TRBJ1-1, with 9 bases identical to TRBD1. The CDR3 loop spans 16 amino acids. CDR1 SGDLS and CDR2 YYNGEE come from the germline V gene. The ends lost 3 bases at V and 1 base at J; junction bases unmatched: 7. CDR3 residues: CASSAGLQGANTEAFF. The DNA of the CDR3 is TGTGCCAGCAGCGCCGGGTTACAGGGGGCGAACACTGAAGCTTTCTTT.

The rearrangement uses TRBV6-5 and TRBJ2-2; 7 bases are a match to TRBD1. The CDR3 spans 13 residues. Germline assignment: CDR1 MNHEY and CDR2 SVGAGI. The ends lost 6 bases at V and 7 bases at J; junction bases unmatched: 5. DNA of the CDR3: TGTGCCAGCAGCCGGACAGGAGACGGGGAGCTGTTTTTT. Protein product: CASSRTGDGELFF.

The CDR3: CASSSLTGTYGYTF. The CDR3 region has the DNA TGCGCCAGCAGCTCTTTGACAGGCACCTATGGCTACACCTTC. The chain has TRBV5-1 and TRBJ1-2; TRBD1 might be the D (6 bases). The V gene lost 3 bases and the J gene lost 4 bases, with 13 bases spanning the gap. CDR1 is SGHRS and CDR2 is YFSETQ in the germline V gene. The length of the CDR3 is 14 residues.

This clone was observed a single time. V and J are TRBV30 and TRBJ2-2; no clear D. Looked up from germline, CDR1 is GTSNPN and CDR2 is SVGIG (reference sequence). The CDR3 has 12 amino acids. V was clipped by 3 bases and J by 0 bases, with 2 bases between them. The CDR3 reads CAWSTNTGELFF. The CDR3 nucleotides read TGTGCCTGGAGCACGAACACCGGGGAGCTGTTTTTT.

This chain connects TRBV9 to TRBJ1-2; tentative D call: TRBD1 (6 bases). CDR1 is SGDLS and CDR2 is YYNGEE in the germline V gene. The germline V and J ends were trimmed by 4 bases and 10 bases, with 17 bases remaining between them. The CDR3 runs 13 residues. The DNA for the CDR3 is TGTGCCAGCAGCCCCCGGGACAAGATACACTACACCTTC. Residues: CASSPRDKIHYTF.

The CDR3 sequence: CASSPDRGEQFF. CDR3 bases: TGTGCCAGCAGCCCCGACAGGGGTGAGCAGTTCTTC. This chain joins TRBV6-5 and TRBJ2-1; TRBD1 matches at 8 bases. CDR1 MNHEY and CDR2 SVGAGI come from the germline V gene. CDR3 length: 12 amino acids. V lost 6 bases to trimming and J lost 9 bases; unmatched junction nucleotides: 4.

This chain joins TRBV30 and TRBJ1-2; D is ambiguous. Deletions cut 3 bases from V and 0 bases from J, with 11 bases between. The CDR3 has 14 amino acids. Germline values: CDR1 GTSNPN, CDR2 SVGIG (reference sequence). The CDR3 region has the DNA TGTGCCTGGAGCGCTGACATGGCTAACTATGGCTACACCTTC. The encoded protein is CAWSADMANYGYTF.

This sequence joins TRBV27 and TRBJ1-2, with D possibly being TRBD1 (5 bases). Germline lookup yields CDR1 MNHEY and CDR2 SMNVEV (reference sequence). V was clipped by 8 bases and J by 0 bases, with 13 bases between them. This CDR3 comprises 14 residues. The CDR3 DNA reads as TGTGCCAGCGCTCGGAGGGACGCTAACTATGGCTACACCTTC. It encodes CASARRDANYGYTF.

The rearrangement links TRBV9 to TRBJ1-1, with D hard to call. The CDR3 is made up of 14 amino acids. Between the trimmed V and J ends, which lost 5 bases and 4 bases, there was a span of 15 bases. Looked up from germline, CDR1 is SGDLS and CDR2 is YYNGEE. The CDR3 DNA sequence: TGTGCCAGCAGGAGTTCAGGTCCGTTCACTGAAGCTTTCTTT. It translates to CASRSSGPFTEAFF.

To note about this clone: One end of the junction is discordant with germline, which a read error may explain. This rearrangement joins TRBV19 to TRBJ1-2, with 8 bases identical to TRBD1. Germline V gene data show CDR1 as LNHDA and CDR2 as SQIVND (reference sequence). CDR3 size: 14 residues. DNA of the CDR3: TGTGCCAGTAGTGCCCAGGGACAGGCCTTAGGCTGCACCTTC. This translates into CASSAQGQALGCTF.

Only a few counts were recorded for this clone. The chain links TRBV13 to TRBJ2-1; TRBD1 matches 9 bases. Germline V lookup: CDR1 PRHDT, CDR2 FYEKMQ (reference sequence). With V trimmed by 5 bases and J by 8 bases, 4 bases remained unmatched. This CDR3 is 13 amino acids long. CDR3 nucleotide sequence: TGTGCCAGCAGCCTGGACAGGGGCGATGAGCAGTTCTTC. Its translation: CASSLDRGDEQFF.

The J gene is TRBJ1-1, the V gene TRBV27; a possible D gene is TRBD1 (6 bases). The V gene lost 6 bases and the J gene lost 4 bases, with 15 bases spanning the gap. From germline, CDR1 is MNHEY and CDR2 SMNVEV (reference sequence). This CDR3 comprises 14 residues. The DNA for the CDR3 is TGTGCCAGCAGACCCCACAGGGACCCCACTGAAGCTTTCTTT. Protein: CASRPHRDPTEAFF.